The TCR beta chain described here comes from a study of chemoradiotherapy in HPV16-positive cancers (dated by TCRdb to the early 2020s). Background on the whole study: Candidate HPV-specific T-cell clones and common TCR motifs were defined by functional T-cell assays performed on cells from two HPV16-positive patients. The study asked whether T-cell immunity to the HPV oncoproteins E6 and E7 changes during chemoradiotherapy and whether this immunity affects survival. The candidate HPV-specific TCRs and motifs were then tracked in TCR repertoires from some 86 patients with HPV-related cancers. Overall study results and their limits: Expansion of candidate HPV-specific clones and E7-related TCR motifs was observed in the tumor microenvironment during treatment, whereas no such expansion was observed for non-HPV-specific T cells. Among HPV16-positive patients, expansion of HPV-responsive T cells during chemoradiotherapy was associated with better recurrence-free survival. Only a couple of HPV16-positive patients were used to derive the functional definition of HPV-specific T cells, and the survival association was reported for HPV16-positive patients.

Repertoires were sampled multiple times during chemoradiotherapy, which allowed clonal expansion in the tumor microenvironment to be followed. Its CDR3 holds 15 amino acids, cysteine through phenylalanine. The entry retains the CDR3 DNA only, 45 bases that are in frame from base 1. Looking up the germline V gene yields CDR1 SGHVS and CDR2 FQNEAQ. V and J are trimmed by 5 bases and 6 bases, and the gene matches miss 8 bases of the junction. This clone showed up just a few times. Its antigen is unknown. Base-call qualities are not available, and no considerably larger clone is one nucleotide away. Libraries were prepared through the immunoSEQ multiplex PCR assay. TCRdb holds this immuneACCESS table with in-frame rearrangements only. Some clones are missing; in checked studies, unresolved V genes explain under half, and the rest has no known cause. Within this sample are tens of thousands of clones, with more than 80% of them counted one time only. Jointly, the top ten make up around 23% of the sample.

This specimen was blood, taken from a patient who underwent chemoradiotherapy. This TCR came from a human donor with HPV-associated anogenital cancer. The V and J segments used are TRBV7-8 and TRBJ2-3, and TRBD2 matches 10 of the central bases. CDR3 reads: CASSRSGAGGDTQYF. The DNA reads as follows: TGTGCCAGCAGCCGGAGCGGAGCGGGGGGGGATACGCAGTATTTT.